Listed below are T cell receptor beta chains from one sample, sequenced in a study of radiation and T cells in renal cell carcinoma. Assay: immunoSEQ multiplex PCR; the TCRdb copy retains only in-frame clones and omits some. The sample holds approximately 120,000 clones, 81% seen once. The sequences come from blood, collected from a patient whose treatment included radiotherapy and nephrectomy. The receptors here all came from a man between 50 and 59 years old with renal cell carcinoma. Each CDR3 is given with its conserved first and last residue. Fields, in order: J gene, clone size, D gene, V gene, CDR3 DNA, CDR3 protein. A D gene is named only where the DNA matches it firmly. The size of a clone is reported for some rows only, either as once, few or many, or as a class for expanded clones.

TRBJ2-3 | - | TRBD2 | TRBV27 | TGTGCCAGCAGTGTTCCGGGACTAGCGGGAGGGCCTTATACGCAGTATTTT | CASSVPGLAGGPYTQYF
TRBJ2-7 | - | TRBD1 | TRBV2 | TGTGCCAGCAGCGGAGTGGGGCAGGGGGCAGAGGGCACCTACGAGCAGTACTTC | CASSGVGQGAEGTYEQYF
TRBJ1-1 | - | - | TRBV6-5 | TGTGCCAGCAGTTACTCAGGTAAAGAAGCTTTCTTT | CASSYSGKEAFF
TRBJ2-7 | - | - | TRBV7-7 | TGTGCTAGCAGCTTAGATGCAACCCACGAGCAGTACTTC | CASSLDATHEQYF
TRBJ1-2 | - | - | TRBV5-8 | TGTGCCAGCAGCACAGGAACCTGGACGACGGGCTATGGCTACACCTTC | CASSTGTWTTGYGYTF
TRBJ1-1 | - | - | TRBV7-8 | TGTGCCAGCAGCTTACCAACCTCACACGGGATGAACACTGAAGCTTTCTTT | CASSLPTSHGMNTEAFF
TRBJ1-5 | - | - | TRBV30 | TGTGCCTGGAGTGGGGAAAAGAATCAGCCCCAGCATTTT | CAWSGEKNQPQHF
TRBJ1-2 | - | TRBD1 | TRBV10-3 | TGTGCCACCAAGGACGAACAGGGGCGGGGCTATGGCTACACCTTC | CATKDEQGRGYGYTF
TRBJ1-1 | - | - | TRBV6-1 | TGTGCCAGCAGTAAGAAACAGGGAGGGAACACTGAAGCTTTCTTT | CASSKKQGGNTEAFF
TRBJ2-5 | - | - | TRBV7-7 | TGTGCTAGCAGCTCACTAGGGAACCAAGAGACCCAGTACTTC | CASSSLGNQETQYF
TRBJ2-4 | once | - | TRBV1 | TGCACCAGCAGCCAAGGTGGGTTATCCTGGGGCAAAAACATTCAGTACTTC | CTSSQGGLSWGKNIQYF
TRBJ2-7 | - | TRBD2 | TRBV10-3 | TGTGCCATAGGGCGGGAGGTCTACGAGCAGTACTTC | CAIGREVYEQYF
TRBJ1-5 | - | - | TRBV5-4 | TGTGCCAGCAGCTTGGCCGGGTCCGTCAATCAGCCCCAGCATTTT | CASSLAGSVNQPQHF
TRBJ2-5 | - | TRBD2 | TRBV19 | TGTGCCAGTAGTAAGGGACTACAAGAGACCCAGTACTTC | CASSKGLQETQYF
TRBJ1-2 | - | - | TRBV4-1 | TGCGCCAGCAGCCAAGATTGGGCAGGGAGCTATGGCTACACCTTC | CASSQDWAGSYGYTF
TRBJ1-1 | few | - | TRBV19 | TGTGCCACTACAAAGTCCGGGGATGAAGCTTTCTTT | CATTKSGDEAFF
TRBJ2-6 | - | - | TRBV18 | TGTGCCAGCTCCCCAACCGGGGCCAACGTCCTGACTTTC | CASSPTGANVLTF
TRBJ1-2 | - | TRBD1 | TRBV5-4 | TGTGCCAGCAGTACAGGGGGCAACTATGGCTACACCTTC | CASSTGGNYGYTF
TRBJ2-5 | - | - | TRBV5-1 | TGCGCCAGCACCCCGACTCGCGGCCAAGAGACCCAGTACTTC | CASTPTRGQETQYF
TRBJ2-1 | - | - | TRBV6-6 | TGTGCCAGCACTTACGACGACAATGAGCAGTTCTTC | CASTYDDNEQFF
TRBJ1-5 | - | - | TRBV7-2 | TGTGCCAGCAGCTTAGTGGGGGCGGTAGGGCAGCCCCAGCATTTT | CASSLVGAVGQPQHF
TRBJ1-1 | - | TRBD1 | TRBV7-2 | TGTGCCAGCAGCTCCTTGACAGGGTACACTGAAGCTTTCTTT | CASSSLTGYTEAFF
TRBJ2-1 | - | TRBD1 | TRBV27 | TGTGCCAGCAGTTTATCTTTGTGGGGGACAGACGGTCGGCATGAGCAGTTCTTC | CASSLSLWGTDGRHEQFF
TRBJ2-1 | - | - | TRBV7-2 | TGTGCCAGCAGCTCCCGGCCCTCAAATGAGCAGTTCTTC | CASSSRPSNEQFF
TRBJ1-2 | - | - | TRBV28 | TGTGCCAGCAGGGAATCGGACAACAATTACTATGGCTACACCTTC | CASRESDNNYYGYTF
TRBJ1-4 | - | - | TRBV6-4 | TGTGCCAGCAGTGCGTTTCATTGTCGGGGATCTAATGAAAAACTGTTTTTT | CASSAFHCRGSNEKLFF
TRBJ1-2 | - | - | TRBV6-1 | TGTGCCAGCAGTGAGTTACAGGTAGTCGCCGGCGGCTACACCTTC | CASSELQVVAGGYTF
TRBJ2-5 | - | TRBD2 | TRBV7-2 | TGTGCCAGCAGCTTATGGGCTAGCGGGGGGCTCTGGGAGACCCAGTACTTC | CASSLWASGGLWETQYF
TRBJ2-7 | - | TRBD2 | TRBV13 | TGTGCCAGCAGCAAGGGAGGGGACTACGAGCAGTACTTC | CASSKGGDYEQYF
TRBJ2-7 | few | TRBD1 | TRBV2 | TGTGCCAGCAGTGGGACAGGGCTGCCCTACGAGCAGTACTTC | CASSGTGLPYEQYF
TRBJ2-7 | - | - | TRBV10-3 | TGTGCCATCAGCCTTGAGGGGTACGAGCAGTACTTC | CAISLEGYEQYF
TRBJ1-2 | - | TRBD1 | TRBV4-3 | TGCGCCAGCAGCCAAGAGACAGGGGATTATGGCTACACCTTC | CASSQETGDYGYTF
TRBJ2-5 | - | TRBD2 | TRBV6-1 | TGTGCCAGCAGGCTAGCGGGGGGGCGAGAGACCCAGTACTTC | CASRLAGGRETQYF
TRBJ2-7 | - | - | TRBV21-1 | TGTGCCAGCAGCAAAGGAAATGGGTTCGAGCAGTACTTC | CASSKGNGFEQYF
TRBJ2-7 | - | TRBD2 | TRBV27 | TGTGCCACACTAGCGGGAGTATCGAGGGAGCAGTACTTC | CATLAGVSREQYF
TRBJ2-3 | - | TRBD2 | TRBV9 | TGTGCCAGCAGCGTAGCGGGAGGTGGCACAGATACGCAGTATTTT | CASSVAGGGTDTQYF
TRBJ1-4 | few | - | TRBV18 | TGTGCCAGCTCACCGCTCTACACTGAGGAGGAAAAACTGTTTTTT | CASSPLYTEEEKLFF
TRBJ2-4 | - | - | TRBV19 | TGTGCCAGTAGGCCCCGGGGAGGAAAAGCCAAAAACATTCAGTACTTC | CASRPRGGKAKNIQYF
TRBJ2-5 | - | TRBD2 | TRBV30 | TGTGCCTGGAGTACAGCTAGCGGGAGCGGAGAGACCCAGTACTTC | CAWSTASGSGETQYF
TRBJ2-6 | - | TRBD1 | TRBV27 | TGTGCCAGCAGTTCGGGACAGGGTTATGGGGCCAACGTCCTGACTTTC | CASSSGQGYGANVLTF
TRBJ1-4 | - | - | TRBV2 | TGTGCCAGCAGCGGCCGACAGTTTAATGAAAAACTGTTTTTT | CASSGRQFNEKLFF
TRBJ1-1 | - | - | TRBV29-1 | TGCAGCGTGAGGACAGTAGAAGACACTGAAGCTTTCTTT | CSVRTVEDTEAFF
TRBJ2-7 | - | TRBD2 | TRBV6-1 | TGTGCCAGCAGGCTAGCGGTATCCTACGAGCAGTACTTC | CASRLAVSYEQYF
TRBJ1-1 | - | - | TRBV2 | TGTGCCAGCACCGTCCAGGGACATTCGGCTGAAGCTTTCTTT | CASTVQGHSAEAFF
TRBJ1-1 | - | - | TRBV20-1 | TGCAGTGCTCCGGGGACTGAAGCTTTCTTT | CSAPGTEAFF
TRBJ1-2 | - | TRBD1 | TRBV9 | TGTGCCAGCAGCGATGGTACAGGGGCGAGTTATGGCTACACCTTC | CASSDGTGASYGYTF